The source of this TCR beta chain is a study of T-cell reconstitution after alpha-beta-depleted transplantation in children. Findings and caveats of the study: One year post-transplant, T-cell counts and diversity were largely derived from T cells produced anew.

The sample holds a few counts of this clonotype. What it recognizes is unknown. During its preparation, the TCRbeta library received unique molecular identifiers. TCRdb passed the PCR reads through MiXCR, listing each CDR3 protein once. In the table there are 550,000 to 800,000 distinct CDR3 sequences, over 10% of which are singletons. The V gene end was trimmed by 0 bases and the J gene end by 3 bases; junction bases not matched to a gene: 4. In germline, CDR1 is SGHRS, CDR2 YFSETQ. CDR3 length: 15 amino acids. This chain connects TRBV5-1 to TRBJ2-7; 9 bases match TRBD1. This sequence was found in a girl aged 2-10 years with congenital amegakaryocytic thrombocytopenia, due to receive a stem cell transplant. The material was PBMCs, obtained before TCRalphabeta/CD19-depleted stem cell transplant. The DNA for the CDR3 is TGCGCCAGCAGCTTGGATGGGACAGGGAACTACGAGCAGTACTTC. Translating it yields CASSLDGTGNYEQYF.